Reported below is one T cell receptor (beta chain). This record belongs to a study of control samples from healthy donors and cancer patients. The method was immunoSEQ multiplex PCR; TCRdb's version includes in-frame clones alone and lacks a portion of them. Among around 190,000 clones, 90% were seen once, and the ten largest hold 1.3% to 1.5%. The germline CDR1 and CDR2 sequences are MDHEN and SYDVKM. The J segment lost 3 bases and the V segment lost 4 bases, leaving 7 bases of the junction unmatched. The CDR3 contains 16 residues. This chain links TRBV28 with TRBJ2-2; 8 bases line up with TRBD1. The sequencing input was blood. This clonotype was sampled from a woman in her fifties or sixties in good health. This CDR3 is CASSSVTGGYTGELFF. In DNA, the CDR3 is TGTGCCAGCAGTTCAGTCACAGGGGGTTACACCGGGGAGCTGTTTTTT.